These 24 T cell receptor beta chains share one sample of origin, sequenced in a study of shared clonotypes between healthy human individuals. Naive CD8 isolation took CD45RO-negative cells positively selected for CCR7 and excluded terminally differentiated effector memory CD45RA+ cells. Profiling relied on immunoSEQ multiplex PCR, and the TCRdb table lists in-frame clones only, not all of them. The data show more than 550,000 clones, 90% to 95% seen once. Sequenced input: naive CD8+ T cells sorted from blood. The source is a man younger than 45 in good health.

The genes are TRBV13 and TRBJ2-7, with 7 bases lining up with TRBD1. The junction had 5 bases not matched to a gene; V was cut back by 9 bases and J by 0 bases. The CDR3 is 13 residues long. Per germline, CDR1 PRHDT and CDR2 FYEKMQ (reference sequence). CDR3 in DNA: TGTGCCAGTCGGTCAGGGGGCTCCTACGAGCAGTACTTC. Protein sequence: CASRSGGSYEQYF.

The chain carries TRBV6-5 and TRBJ2-5; 7 nucleotides line up with TRBD1. The CDR3 covers 13 residues. After removal of 7 bases from V and 5 bases from J, the junction contained 7 bases not matched to a gene. CDR1 MNHEY and CDR2 SVGAGI come from the germline V gene. CDR3 sequence (DNA): TGTGCCAGCAACGCGGACAGGAGCGAGACCCAGTACTTC. It translates to CASNADRSETQYF.

The chain links TRBV6-6 to TRBJ2-7; 9 bases are a match to TRBD2. Trimming cost V 7 bases and J 3 bases; bases outside gene matches: 13. Looked up from germline, CDR1 is MNHNY and CDR2 is SVGAGI (reference sequence). The CDR3 length is 16 residues. CDR3 DNA: TGTGCCAGCACGGATCTTAGCGGGAGAGAAAACTACGAGCAGTACTTC. Amino acid sequence: CASTDLSGRENYEQYF.

CDR3: CASSSTGWDEKLFF. The CDR3 DNA sequence: TGTGCCAGCAGCTCGACAGGGTGGGATGAAAAACTGTTTTTT. The genes are TRBV11-2 and TRBJ1-4; 7 bases map to TRBD1. Germline trimming cut 4 bases from V and 6 bases from J; bases unmatched to any gene: 5. CDR1 and CDR2 from the germline V gene are SGHAT and FQNNGV. This CDR3 spans 14 amino acids.

The chain employs TRBV7-2 and TRBJ2-2; possibly TRBD2 for D (6 bases). CDR1 is SGHTA and CDR2 is FQGNSA in the germline V gene. Trimming cost V 5 bases and J 6 bases, with 28 bases left between them. This CDR3 spans 19 amino acids. CDR3 sequence: CASSPWAEELSSGAGELFF. DNA for the CDR3: TGTGCCAGCAGCCCTTGGGCAGAGGAGCTTTCTTCGGGGGCCGGGGAGCTGTTTTTT.

The DNA for the CDR3 is TGTGCCAGCATGGGCCAGGGGGCCACCGGGGAGCTGTTTTTT. This encodes CASMGQGATGELFF. The V and J genes are TRBV2 and TRBJ2-2, with TRBD1 identical over 8 bases. V lost 7 bases, J lost 4 bases, and 5 bases stayed unmatched. Germline CDR1 and CDR2: SNHLY and FYNNEI. This CDR3 contains 14 residues.

The chain has TRBV9 and TRBJ2-7; maybe TRBD1 (5 bases). Germline CDR1 SGDLS, CDR2 YYNGEE. The V end was cut by 4 bases, the J end by 2 bases, with 10 bases between. There are 13 residues in the CDR3. CDR3 sequence reads: CASSPPTAYEQYF. The CDR3 nucleotides are TGTGCCAGCAGCCCCCCGACAGCCTACGAGCAGTACTTC.

The chain recombines TRBV7-8 with TRBJ1-5; 7 bases agree with TRBD1. Trimming removed 1 base from V and 0 bases from J; junction bases left unmatched: 3. The CDR3 is 16 residues long. Germline V gives CDR1 SGHVS, CDR2 FQNEAQ. The CDR3 bases are TGTGCCAGCAGCTTAGTGGCAGGGGGTAGCAATCAGCCCCAGCATTTT. It is translated as CASSLVAGGSNQPQHF. The entire variable domain, with the rest obtained from reference TRBV7-8 and TRBJ1-5, is as follows: GAGVSQSPRYKVAKRGQDVALRCDPISGHVSLFWYQQALGQGPEFLTYFQNEAQLDKSGLPSDRFFAERPEGSVSTLKIQRTQQEDSAVYLCASSLVAGGSNQPQHFGDGTRLSIL.

Only one count was recorded for this clone. Written as DNA, the CDR3 is TGTGCCAGCAGTCTTACTGTTACCTACGAGCAGTACTTC. Translated: CASSLTVTYEQYF. The V gene is TRBV27, the J gene TRBJ2-5, with D uncertain. The end of the DNA fits TRBJ2-7 better, so the J call may be wrong. Germline V lookup: CDR1 MNHEY, CDR2 SMNVEV (reference sequence). The CDR3 runs to 13 residues.

The CDR3 loop is CASSVRSNSYGYTF. CDR3 nucleotide sequence: TGTGCCAGCAGCGTAAGGTCAAACAGCTATGGCTACACCTTC. V usage is TRBV9 and J usage is TRBJ1-2, with no clear D. V was clipped by 1 base and J by 4 bases, with 11 bases between them. This CDR3 contains 14 residues. Germline-derived CDR1 and CDR2 are SGDLS and YYNGEE. Full variable domain (outside the CDR3, taken from reference TRBV9 and TRBJ1-2): DSGVTQTPKHLITATGQRVTLRCSPRSGDLSVYWYQQSLDQGLQFLIQYYNGEERAKGNILERFSAQQFPDLHSELNLSSLELGDSALYFCASSVRSNSYGYTFGSGTRLTVV.

The chain carries TRBV27 and TRBJ2-1; D is unresolved. V lost 6 bases and J 0 bases, leaving 15 bases between the germline ends. The CDR3 runs 16 residues. The germline CDR1 and CDR2 sequences are MNHEY and SMNVEV (reference sequence). The CDR3 DNA is TGTGCCAGCAGCGAACAGCTAAGCAGCTCCTACAATGAGCAGTTCTTC. Its translation is CASSEQLSSSYNEQFF.

The CDR3 bases are TGCAGCGTTTGGGCGACTAATGAAAAACTGTTTTTT. As protein: CSVWATNEKLFF. The chain combines TRBV29-1 with TRBJ1-4; D remains unclear. Germline assignment: CDR1 SQVTM and CDR2 ANQGSEA. CDR3 size: 12 residues. V dropped 5 bases and J dropped 2 bases, with 6 bases sitting between them.

This chain joins TRBV7-9 and TRBJ1-2, with 9 bases identical to TRBD1. The J segment lost 6 bases and the V segment lost 4 bases, leaving 3 bases of the junction unmatched. The CDR3 extends over 13 amino acids. From germline, CDR1 is SEHNR and CDR2 FQNEAQ (reference sequence). CDR3 DNA sequence: TGTGCCAGCAGCTCCGGGACAGGGAATGGCTACACCTTC. Its translation: CASSSGTGNGYTF.

J is TRBJ2-5 and V is TRBV27; D not resolved. Germline V lookup: CDR1 MNHEY, CDR2 SMNVEV (reference sequence). V lost 6 bases and J lost 1, with 15 bases in between. The CDR3 contains 15 residues. The CDR3 loop is CASSPRRIIQETQYF. The CDR3 coding sequence is TGTGCCAGCAGCCCAAGAAGGATAATCCAAGAGACCCAGTACTTC.

This chain connects TRBV27 to TRBJ2-3; 7 bases line up with TRBD2. Germline V gives CDR1 MNHEY, CDR2 SMNVEV (reference sequence). The CDR3 totals 15 residues. Trimming at V came to 3 bases and at J to 6 bases, leaving 9 bases not matched to a gene. CDR3 sequence (DNA): TGTGCCAGCAGTTTGGGTGGACTAGGTCGCGATACGCAGTATTTT. Its translation is CASSLGGLGRDTQYF.

Turning to this clone: Other nucleotide sequences in the sample specify the same CDR3. This chain connects TRBV4-1 to TRBJ2-7, with 9 positions matching TRBD2. Germline V gene sequence: CDR1 MGHRA, CDR2 YSYEKL. The CDR3 loop spans 14 amino acids. Trimming removed 1 base from V and 5 bases from J; junction bases left unmatched: 3. The CDR3 sequence is CASSQGLAGNEQYF. Written as DNA, the CDR3 is TGCGCCAGCAGCCAAGGGCTAGCGGGAAACGAGCAGTACTTC.

Concerning this clone: With a much larger clone just one base away, this may be a read error. The chain couples TRBV7-3 to TRBJ2-2, with no clear D. Germline V gives CDR1 SGHTA, CDR2 FQGTGA. Trimming removed 3 bases from V and 3 bases from J, with 2 bases in between. This CDR3 has 12 residues. The chain's CDR3 is CASSLDTGELFF. The CDR3 bases are TGTGCCAGCAGCTTGGACACCGGGGAGCTGTTTTTT.

The V call is TRBV4-1, the J call TRBJ2-7; D possibly uses TRBD1 or TRBD2 (6 bases each). Trimming shortened V by 4 bases and J by 7 bases, and 14 bases separated the two germline ends. The V gene's germline CDR1 is MGHRA and CDR2 YSYEKL. The CDR3 length is 13 residues. CDR3 nucleotide sequence: TGCGCCAGCAGCCGAGGGGGAGGAGAGGAGCAGTACTTC. This sequence encodes CASSRGGGEEQYF.

This clone was recorded a few times. The chain joins TRBV5-4 to TRBJ1-2; D perhaps matches TRBD1 (6 bases). CDR1 is SGHNT and CDR2 is YYREEE in the germline V gene (reference sequence). Trimming left V 4 bases short and J 1 base short, with 8 bases between. This CDR3 comprises 13 residues. In nucleotides, the CDR3 is TGTGCCAGCAGCGGGGGCGGTAACTATGGCTACACCTTC. This sequence encodes CASSGGGNYGYTF. Drawing the rest from reference TRBV5-4 and TRBJ1-2, the complete variable domain is ETGVTQSPTHLIKTRGQQVTLRCSSQSGHNTVSWYQQALGQGPQFIFQYYREEENGRGNFPPRFSGLQFPNYSSELNVNALELDDSALYLCASSGGGNYGYTFGSGTRLTVV.

The rearrangement joins TRBV11-2 to TRBJ1-1; the D gene is possibly TRBD1 (5 bases). V was pared by 0 bases and J by 11 bases, with 13 bases between. CDR3 length: 13 residues. Germline CDR1 reads SGHAT; CDR2 reads FQNNGV. CDR3 coding DNA: TGTGCCAGCAGCTTAGATCTCGGGGCGTTCGCTTTCTTT. This sequence encodes CASSLDLGAFAFF. The entire variable domain, with the rest obtained from reference TRBV11-2 and TRBJ1-1, is as follows: EAGVAQSPRYKIIEKRQSVAFWCNPISGHATLYWYQQILGQGPKLLIQFQNNGVVDDSQLPKDRFSAERLKGVDSTLKIQPAKLEDSAVYLCASSLDLGAFAFFGQGTRLTVV.

V gene TRBV18 combines with J gene TRBJ2-3, with D uncertain. CDR1 is KGHSH and CDR2 is LQKENI in the germline V gene. Trimming removed 0 bases from V and 1 base from J, with 11 bases in between. This CDR3 region has 16 residues. In nucleotides, the CDR3 is TGTGCCAGCTCACCACCACGAGGAGCCGGCACAGATACGCAGTATTTT. Encoded protein: CASSPPRGAGTDTQYF.

The chain employs TRBV27 and TRBJ2-7, with TRBD1 as a possible D gene (5 bases). V lost 3 bases and J 0 bases, leaving 12 bases between the germline ends. This CDR3 region has 15 residues. Germline-derived CDR1 and CDR2 are MNHEY and SMNVEV (reference sequence). The DNA for the CDR3 is TGTGCCAGCAGTTTTGGTTTTGGGGCCTCCTACGAGCAGTACTTC. Translated, it gives CASSFGFGASYEQYF.

The CDR3 reads CASSSAAGSRSSYEQYF. DNA of the CDR3: TGTGCCAGCAGCTCCGCGGCCGGCAGCCGGAGCTCCTACGAGCAGTACTTC. This chain links TRBV7-6 with TRBJ2-7; D not certain. The CDR3 length is 17 residues. The germline gives CDR1 SGHVS, CDR2 FNYEAQ. The V end was cut by 4 bases, the J end by 0 bases, with 19 bases between.

J is TRBJ2-7 and V is TRBV7-9; no clear D. The CDR3 sequence is 15 residues long. CDR1 and CDR2 (germline): SEHNR, FQNEAQ (reference sequence). V was clipped by 6 bases and J by 2 bases, with 17 bases between them. This CDR3 reads CASSLTSFHPYEQYF. CDR3 nucleotide sequence: TGTGCCAGCAGTCTAACATCTTTTCACCCCTACGAGCAGTACTTC. The variable domain in full, with the rest retrieved from reference TRBV7-9 and TRBJ2-7, is DTGVSQNPRHKITKRGQNVTFRCDPISEHNRLYWYRQTLGQGPEFLTYFQNEAQLEKSRLLSDRFSAERPKGSFSTLEIQRTEQGDSAMYLCASSLTSFHPYEQYFGPGTRLTVT.